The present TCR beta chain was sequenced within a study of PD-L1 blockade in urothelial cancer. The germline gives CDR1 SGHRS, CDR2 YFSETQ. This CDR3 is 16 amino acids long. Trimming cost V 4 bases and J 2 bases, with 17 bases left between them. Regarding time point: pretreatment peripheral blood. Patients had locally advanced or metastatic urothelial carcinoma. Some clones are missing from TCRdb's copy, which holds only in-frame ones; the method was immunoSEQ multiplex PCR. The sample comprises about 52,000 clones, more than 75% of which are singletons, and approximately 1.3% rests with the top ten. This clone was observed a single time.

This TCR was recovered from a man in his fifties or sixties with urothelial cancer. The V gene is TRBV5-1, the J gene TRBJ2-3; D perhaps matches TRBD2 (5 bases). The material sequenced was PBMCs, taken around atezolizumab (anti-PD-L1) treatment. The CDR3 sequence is CASSATRSRPTDTQYF. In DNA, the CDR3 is TGCGCCAGCAGCGCTACTAGGAGTCGGCCCACAGATACGCAGTATTTT.